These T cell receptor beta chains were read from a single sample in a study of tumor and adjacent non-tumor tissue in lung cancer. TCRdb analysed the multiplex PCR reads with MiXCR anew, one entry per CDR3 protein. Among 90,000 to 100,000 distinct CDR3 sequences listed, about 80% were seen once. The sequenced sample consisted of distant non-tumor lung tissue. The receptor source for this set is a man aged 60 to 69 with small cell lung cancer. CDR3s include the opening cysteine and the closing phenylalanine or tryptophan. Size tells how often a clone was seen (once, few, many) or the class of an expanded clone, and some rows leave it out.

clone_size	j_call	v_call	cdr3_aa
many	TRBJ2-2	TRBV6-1	CASSVSGTGELFF
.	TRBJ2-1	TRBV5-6	CVSSVGTHGTGRWNEQFF
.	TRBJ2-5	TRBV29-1	CSDEDLRETQYF
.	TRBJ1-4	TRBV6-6	CAGSNAREKLFF
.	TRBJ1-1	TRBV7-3	CASNLLGRDTEAFF
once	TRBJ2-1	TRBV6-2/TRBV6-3	CASSLQVGPGRYNEQFF
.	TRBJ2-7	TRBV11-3	CASSIETSYKQYF
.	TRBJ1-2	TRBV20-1	CCAKIDYGYTF
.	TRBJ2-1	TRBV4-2	CAGSPETDYNEQFF
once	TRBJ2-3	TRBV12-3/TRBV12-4	CASSLWSTDTQCF
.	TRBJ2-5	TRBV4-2	CASSQGAQLQKTQYF
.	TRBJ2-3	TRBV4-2	CASSPDPSWEGADTLYF
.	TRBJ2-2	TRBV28	CASSTTTGADTEELFF
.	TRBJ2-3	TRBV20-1	CGDRGLATTFTDTQYF